Reported below is one T cell receptor beta chain. What it binds is not known. The data stem from a study of human T cells and chemical hapten exposure. The overall study: Patients, a majority of them female, were diagnosed with alopecia areata, totalis or universalis.

Time point noted: patch test 1, 2 weeks after DPC sensitization. Treatment denoted: therapeutic diphenylcyclopropenone sensitization with weekly scalp DPC. TCRdb reprocessed the RACE reads with MiXCR, giving one entry per CDR3 protein. The sample holds fewer than 95,000 distinct CDR3 sequences, 10% seen once. CDR3 length equals 13 residues. In germline, CDR1 is MNHEY, CDR2 SVGEGT. The V and J ends lost 7 bases and 5 bases, in that order; junction bases with no gene match: 6. Overall study findings and caveats: A positive correlation with patch test score was found for PT1 expanded TCR counts.

This TCR was recovered from a man in his forties with alopecia areata. Some clones in this sample may be carry-over from other donors' samples. The specimen comprised whole blood, sampled in connection with sensitization to the hapten diphenylcyclopropenone (DPC). The chain is built from TRBV6-2 or TRBV6-3 and TRBJ2-5, with 8 nucleotides matching TRBD1. The CDR3 spells CASKGTGGETQYF. CDR3 in DNA: TGTGCCAGCAAAGGCACAGGGGGGGAGACCCAGTACTTC.